This T cell receptor (beta chain) was captured in a study of T cells in Graves' hyperthyroidism and ophthalmopathy. General study points: Among clonotypes expanded in thyroid above 0.001, most were also found in blood. Through a model of 13 V-J features, ophthalmopathy was separated from stable hyperthyroidism.

Concerning this clonotype: What it recognizes is unknown. A junction boundary mismatches the germline segment, possibly from a read error.

Hyperthyroidism, newly diagnosed and lasting under 2 months, affected patients aged 18 to 65. What was amplified from RNA transcripts were TCR beta CDR3 regions. The study used the HTBI primer set for a first-round RT-PCR of the TCR CDR3. TCRdb fed the multiplex PCR reads into MiXCR, producing one record per CDR3 protein. The repertoire has around 720,000 distinct CDR3 sequences, 30% to 40% of them found once; the top ten carry less than 40%. The germline CDR1 and CDR2 sequences are SGDLS and YYNGEE. CDR3 length: 17 amino acids. The TCR sequence derives from a woman aged 35 to 49 with Graves' hyperthyroidism. Source material: blood. The chain links TRBV9 to TRBJ1-1; D remains ambiguous. CDR3 amino acids: CASSQVVAGLLNTEAFF. The CDR3 DNA reads TGCGCCAGCAGCCAAGTAGTAGCGGGTTTGCTGAACACTGAAGCTTTCTTT.